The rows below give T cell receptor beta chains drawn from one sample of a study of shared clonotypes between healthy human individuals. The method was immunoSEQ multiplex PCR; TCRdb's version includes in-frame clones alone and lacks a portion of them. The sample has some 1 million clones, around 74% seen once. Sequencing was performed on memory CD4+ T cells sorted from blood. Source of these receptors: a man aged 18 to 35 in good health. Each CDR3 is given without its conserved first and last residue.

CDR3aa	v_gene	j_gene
ASSRNSGIRF	TRBV18	TRBJ2-1
ASSAGLAGSYEQY	TRBV10-1	TRBJ2-7
ASSKGALESQQY	TRBV7-2	TRBJ2-7
ARDRQFSYEQY	TRBV19	TRBJ2-7
ASSLPDSYNEQF	TRBV5-4	TRBJ2-1
ASSATGVRDQPQH	TRBV5-5	TRBJ1-5
ASSNRQGATNEKLF	TRBV19	TRBJ1-4
ASSLQGTGSNEQF	TRBV28	TRBJ2-1
SATFKETQY	TRBV20-1	TRBJ2-5
ASSVVPGGETQY	TRBV9	TRBJ2-5
ASSPRVFPGYEQY	TRBV27	TRBJ2-7
ASSPGTGFNYGYT	TRBV27	TRBJ1-2
SASGGYEQY	TRBV20-1	TRBJ2-7
ASSLHQVDTQY	TRBV11-3	TRBJ2-3
ASSPGGGMFPNIQY	TRBV7-6	TRBJ2-5
ASSLVPGGQGNTQY	TRBV5-1	TRBJ2-3
ASSFLTGNNQPQH	TRBV28	TRBJ1-5
ASRLVQGEETQY	TRBV12-2	TRBJ2-5
ASSSQGSNTEAF	TRBV19	TRBJ1-1
AIRGTEYGYT	TRBV10-3	TRBJ1-2
ASSLRAGVSDTQY	TRBV5-4	TRBJ2-3
ASRPGPHQPQH	TRBV6-1	TRBJ1-5
ASSAGLPSSYEQY	TRBV28	TRBJ2-7
ASSPPLVGEQF	TRBV6-1	TRBJ2-1
AWSVSSGPGHEQY	TRBV30	TRBJ2-7
ASSSDRGVAFVEKLF	TRBV28	TRBJ1-4
ASSLSYTYEQY	TRBV28	TRBJ2-7
ASSELGTGYT	TRBV25-1	TRBJ1-2
ASSRDRNSGNTIY	TRBV4-3	TRBJ1-3
ASRPRGHGYT	TRBV19	TRBJ1-2
ASSPRQGVINTEAF	TRBV7-9	TRBJ1-1
ASSRTSGRSGTDTQY	TRBV5-4	TRBJ2-3
ASSGTANTGELF	TRBV25-1	TRBJ2-2
ASSFRQDLNTEAF	TRBV7-9	TRBJ1-1
ASSLYGTGGGQPQH	TRBV2	TRBJ1-5
ASSLSFAPGTQY	TRBV5-6	TRBJ2-3
ATQTPGSDTQY	TRBV6-6	TRBJ2-3
SVVGAAGANNEQF	TRBV29-1	TRBJ2-1
ASRLAGDRGICYSPLH	TRBV12-2	TRBJ1-6
ASSADPGGANGNTIY	TRBV9	TRBJ1-3
ASSLEFTPGQGARGYT	TRBV13	TRBJ1-2
ASSQDGEKLF	TRBV4-2	TRBJ1-4
ASRNGGVLRPQH	TRBV2	TRBJ1-5
ASSSPTSTGELF	TRBV7-9	TRBJ2-2
ASSYGSGLEQY	TRBV6-6	TRBJ2-7
ASSTPGALGNQPQH	TRBV19	TRBJ1-5
ASSLDGGFEQY	TRBV7-9	TRBJ2-7
ASSGGSSYNEQF	TRBV2	TRBJ2-1
SVQTGGMETQY	TRBV29-1	TRBJ2-5
SARALGSQF	TRBV20-1	TRBJ2-1
ASSSYRRDRGHNEQY	TRBV7-2	TRBJ2-7
ASSTATASTDTQY	TRBV6-1	TRBJ2-3
ASSVRGLAGSYNEQF	TRBV9	TRBJ2-1